Listed here are 13 T cell receptor beta chains from one sample, sequenced in a study of blood T cell repertoires in COVID-19. Here immunoSEQ multiplex PCR was the method, and the copy in TCRdb shows in-frame clones only, minus some. The data show 220,000 or so clones, 86% seen once. Material: PBMCs or T cells enriched from blood (not recorded which). The receptors originated from a woman in her fifties or sixties who had recovered from COVID-19.

The chain employs TRBV4-1 and TRBJ1-5; 10 bases match TRBD1. V lost 3 bases and J lost 4; bases outside the gene matches: 9. CDR1 and CDR2 from the germline V gene are MGHRA and YSYEKL. The CDR3 is 17 amino acids. Here the CDR3 DNA reads TGCGCCAGCAGCCATAGATCCGGGACAGGGGCGAATCAGCCCCAGCATTTT. Translation: CASSHRSGTGANQPQHF.

The V and J genes are TRBV6-2 or TRBV6-3 and TRBJ2-5; D is perhaps TRBD2 (5 bases). The CDR3 is made up of 16 amino acids. Trimming cost V 2 bases and J 0 bases, with 13 bases left between them. Germline V gene sequence: CDR1 MNHEY, CDR2 SVGEGT. For the CDR3, the DNA is TGTGCCAGCAGTTACCTCGCTACTAGTGACCAAGAGACCCAGTACTTC. Amino acid sequence: CASSYLATSDQETQYF.

This chain joins TRBV19 and TRBJ1-6; no reliable D call. The ends were cut back, 6 bases at V and 10 bases at J, with 10 bases in the middle. This CDR3 has 12 amino acids. CDR1 is LNHDA, CDR2 SQIVND, per germline (reference sequence). CDR3 in DNA: TGTGCCAGTAGAATGAGAGAATCACCCCTCCACTTT. It codes for CASRMRESPLHF.

The chain employs TRBV4-1 and TRBJ2-7; 10 nucleotides match TRBD1. The V and J ends lost 5 bases and 4 bases, in that order; junction bases with no gene match: 8. Germline CDR1 is MGHRA and CDR2 is YSYEKL. CDR3 length equals 15 residues. The CDR3 DNA reads TGCGCCAGCAGCTTACGGACAGGGGGTACATACGAGCAGTACTTC. It codes for CASSLRTGGTYEQYF.

V is TRBV5-1 and J is TRBJ1-1, with D perhaps TRBD1 (6 bases). Per the germline V gene, CDR1 is SGHRS and CDR2 is YFSETQ. CDR3 length equals 15 residues. V shed 5 bases and J shed 1 base, with 15 bases lying between them. In DNA form, the CDR3 reads TGCGCCAGCAGAGCAGATGGACAGCCGAACACTGAAGCTTTCTTT. Its protein is CASRADGQPNTEAFF.

The gene calls are TRBV5-1 and TRBJ1-1; TRBD1 matches at 9 bases. The V gene end was trimmed by 2 bases and the J gene end by 5 bases; junction bases not matched to a gene: 10. Germline values: CDR1 SGHRS, CDR2 YFSETQ. This CDR3 has 16 amino acids. In DNA form, the CDR3 reads TGCGCCAGCAGCTTTCTCCCGGGACAGGGCCGGACTGAAGCTTTCTTT. It encodes CASSFLPGQGRTEAFF.

The chain combines TRBV19 with TRBJ2-2; 10 positions agree with TRBD1. The trim removed 2 bases at V and 4 bases at J, leaving 10 bases unmatched. Germline V gene data show CDR1 as LNHDA and CDR2 as SQIVND (reference sequence). The CDR3 runs to 18 residues. The CDR3 nucleotides are TGTGCCAGTAGTATAAATTACGGACAGGGGGGAGGCACCGGGGAGCTGTTTTTT. This sequence encodes CASSINYGQGGGTGELFF.

The gene calls are TRBV5-1 and TRBJ2-2; 8 positions agree with TRBD1. The germline V gene encodes CDR1 SGHRS and CDR2 YFSETQ. The CDR3 runs 17 residues. Germline trimming cut 0 bases from V and 2 bases from J; bases unmatched to any gene: 6. The CDR3 DNA is TGCGCCAGCAGCTTGGGTGCAGGGGGCGGAAACACCGGGGAGCTGTTTTTT. It encodes CASSLGAGGGNTGELFF.

This rearrangement joins TRBV12-3 or TRBV12-4 to TRBJ2-5; no clear D. This CDR3 spans 11 amino acids. The V gene lost 3 bases and the J gene lost 5 bases, with 4 bases spanning the gap. The CDR3 loop is CASSLRETQYF. As DNA, the CDR3 is TGTGCCAGCAGTTTGAGGGAGACCCAGTACTTC.

The rearrangement links TRBV3-1 (or the pseudogene TRBV3-2) to TRBJ1-2; D unclear. Germline loops: CDR1 LGHDT, CDR2 YNNKEL (reference sequence). The CDR3 runs 19 residues. Trimming pared 1 base from V and 2 bases from J, leaving 23 bases between. The CDR3 coding sequence is TGTGCCAGCAGCCAAGTAAAAGTACGGGTGCCGGGTTGGAACTATGGCTACACCTTC. This translates into CASSQVKVRVPGWNYGYTF.

The chain is built from TRBV10-3 and TRBJ2-3; 15 nucleotides align to TRBD2. Germline V CDR1 and CDR2: ENHRY, SYGVKD. V lost 8 bases to trimming and J lost 4 bases; unmatched junction nucleotides: 7. This CDR3 is built from 16 residues. The CDR3 sequence: CAISGTSGGKADTQYF. The CDR3 nucleotides read TGTGCCATCTCCGGGACTAGCGGGGGGAAGGCAGATACGCAGTATTTT.

The chain links TRBV9 to TRBJ1-4; 7 positions match TRBD1. V lost 4 bases, J lost 2 bases, and 8 bases stayed unmatched. CDR1 is SGDLS, CDR2 YYNGEE, per germline. The CDR3 is 16 residues long. DNA of the CDR3: TGTGCCAGCAGCCAACTAGGGGGCACGACTAATGAAAAACTGTTTTTT. Its translation is CASSQLGGTTNEKLFF.

The genes are TRBV29-1 and TRBJ1-1; D possibly corresponds to TRBD1 (5 bases). Trimming shortened V by 4 bases and J by 3 bases, and 12 bases separated the two germline ends. This CDR3 has 13 residues. Germline V CDR1 and CDR2: SQVTM, ANQGSEA. CDR3 bases: TGCAGCGTTGTTAGGGGCGCGGACACTGAAGCTTTCTTT. Its protein product is CSVVRGADTEAFF.